The 18 T cell receptor beta chains below all came from one sample that was sequenced in a study of Graves' ophthalmopathy and Graves' hyperthyroidism. RNA transcripts served as template for amplifying TCR beta CDR3 sequences. HTBI primers served in a first-round RT-PCR, which a second-round multiplex PCR followed. Each CDR3 protein gets one entry after TCRdb re-called the multiplex PCR reads with MiXCR. The sample has some 380,000 distinct CDR3 sequences; 15% are singletons. What was sequenced was peripheral blood. The origin of the receptors is a woman between 18 and 29 years old with stable Graves' hyperthyroidism.

At least ten counts were recorded for this clonotype. The rearrangement uses TRBV6-5 and TRBJ2-5; TRBD2 matches 12 bases. The V gene's germline CDR1 is MNHEY and CDR2 SVGAGI. V lost 2 bases and J lost 4; bases outside the gene matches: 8. The CDR3 totals 17 residues. The CDR3 sequence: CASSYPSGGALPETQYF. CDR3 nucleotide sequence: TGTGCCAGCAGTTACCCTAGCGGGGGGGCGCTTCCAGAGACCCAGTACTTC.

This clonotype was seen repeatedly, ten times or more. This chain joins TRBV24-1 and TRBJ2-5; 7 positions match TRBD1. The CDR3 extends over 14 amino acids. Germline V CDR1 and CDR2: KGHDR, SFDVKD. Losses at the gene ends were 3 bases for V and 1 base for J; bases not matched to a gene: 1. The CDR3 loop reads CATSDAGGQETQYF. As DNA, the CDR3 is TGTGCCACCAGTGATGCAGGGGGCCAAGAGACCCAGTACTTC.

The rearrangement links TRBV27 to TRBJ2-7; D call uncertain. The ends were cut back, 6 bases at V and 2 bases at J, with 5 bases in the middle. The CDR3 loop spans 11 amino acids. Germline V gene sequence: CDR1 MNHEY, CDR2 SMNVEV (reference sequence). The DNA of the CDR3 is TGTGCCAGCAGACGTGCCTACGAGCAGTACTTC. The encoded protein is CASRRAYEQYF.

A word on this clonotype: A much more abundant neighbour one base away suggests this may be a read error. This rearrangement joins TRBV12-3 or TRBV12-4 to TRBJ1-6, with D unresolved. Trimming removed 1 base from V and 10 bases from J, with 14 bases in between. The CDR3 extends over 15 amino acids. CDR3 region: CASSLGWSAASPLHF. The CDR3 DNA sequence: TGTGCCAGCAGTTTAGGTTGGTCGGCCGCATCACCCCTCCACTTT.

Many counts were recorded for this clonotype. V is TRBV24-1 and J is TRBJ2-2; unclear D gene. Trimming took 1 base from V and 5 from J, leaving 13 bases between them. Germline assignment: CDR1 KGHDR and CDR2 SFDVKD. This CDR3 is built from 16 residues. The DNA of the CDR3 is TGTGCCACCAGTGATTTCTTGACAAGTCCGACCGGGGAGCTGTTTTTT. It specifies CATSDFLTSPTGELFF.

This clonotype was observed at least ten times. The chain links TRBV19 to TRBJ1-1; 7 bases line up with TRBD1. J gave up 4 bases and V 3 bases, and 8 bases lay outside the gene matches. CDR3 size: 15 residues. Germline CDR1 and CDR2: LNHDA and SQIVND (reference sequence). The CDR3 loop is CASSIRGEGITEAFF. The CDR3 coding sequence is TGTGCCAGTAGTATCAGGGGGGAAGGAATCACTGAAGCTTTCTTT.

Regarding this clonotype: This CDR3 fails to terminate in the conserved phenylalanine or tryptophan, so it likely reflects a read error. V usage is TRBV7-6 and J usage is TRBJ1-2; D gene ambiguous. Germline-derived CDR1 and CDR2 are SGHVS and FNYEAQ. The length of the CDR3 is 14 residues. V lost 5 bases, J lost 8 bases, and 18 bases lay in between. The CDR3: CASSPLRGTGGYTL. CDR3 DNA sequence: TGTGCCAGCAGCCCACTCCGGGGAACGGGGGGCTACACCCTC.

In its sample, this clonotype was seen a few times. This could be a read error, since a much larger clone is one nucleotide away. This sequence joins TRBV5-1 and TRBJ2-7; the D is unclear. V was trimmed by 3 bases and J by 0 bases, leaving 13 bases between them. Germline V gene sequence: CDR1 SGHRS, CDR2 YFSETQ. The CDR3 runs to 15 residues. In DNA, the CDR3 is TGCGCCAGCAGCTCCAGAAGTCAGTCCTCCTACGAGCAGTACTTC. Translating gives CASSSRSQSSYEQYF.

The rearrangement uses TRBV7-8 and TRBJ2-1, with TRBD2 identical over 13 bases. V was pared by 5 bases and J by 8 bases, with 9 bases of the junction left unmatched. Germline CDR1 reads SGHVS; CDR2 reads FQNEAQ. The CDR3 contains 16 residues. The CDR3 region is CASSLRLAGGRDEQFF. CDR3 coding DNA: TGTGCCAGCAGCCTTAGACTAGCGGGGGGCAGGGATGAGCAGTTCTTC. The full variable domain, rest sourced from reference TRBV7-8 and TRBJ2-1, is GAGVSQSPRYKVAKRGQDVALRCDPISGHVSLFWYQQALGQGPEFLTYFQNEAQLDKSGLPSDRFFAERPEGSVSTLKIQRTQQEDSAVYLCASSLRLAGGRDEQFFGPGTRLTVL.

This clonotype has more than one count but fewer than ten. The chain uses TRBV7-2 and TRBJ2-5; no definite D call. Germline loops: CDR1 SGHTA, CDR2 FQGNSA. The ends were cut back, 5 bases at V and 7 bases at J, with 11 bases in the middle. The length of the CDR3 is 12 residues. The CDR3 DNA reads as TGTGCCAGCAGCCTCAGCCGAGCGACCCAGTACTTC. As protein: CASSLSRATQYF.

This clonotype was seen many times. The chain is built from TRBV12-3 or TRBV12-4 and TRBJ2-2; 7 bases fit TRBD2. J lost 6 bases, V lost 3 bases, and 10 bases had no gene match. The CDR3 contains 16 residues. As DNA, the CDR3 is TGTGCCAGCAGTTTGGTGCACGGACTAGGCCCCGGGGAGCTGTTTTTT. It translates to CASSLVHGLGPGELFF.

This clonotype has ten or more counts. V and J are TRBV28 and TRBJ2-7; D may be TRBD1 (6 bases). The ends were cut back, 8 bases at V and 1 base at J, with 12 bases in the middle. Germline V CDR1 and CDR2: MDHEN, SYDVKM. This CDR3 comprises 13 residues. The CDR3 protein is CASGAGASYEQYF. Written as DNA, the CDR3 is TGTGCCAGCGGGGCAGGGGCGTCCTACGAGCAGTACTTC.

This chain joins TRBV6-2 or TRBV6-3 and TRBJ2-7; 7 bases are a match to TRBD1. The trim removed 2 bases at V and 1 base at J, leaving 8 bases unmatched. Germline CDR1 and CDR2: MNHEY and SVGEGT. The CDR3 covers 16 residues. CDR3 nucleotide sequence: TGTGCCAGCAGTTACGATCCTCAGGGGGTATCCTACGAGCAGTACTTC. Translating it yields CASSYDPQGVSYEQYF.

At least ten counts were recorded for this clonotype. J is TRBJ2-7 and V is TRBV11-2; 8 nucleotides align to TRBD2. Trimming took 5 bases from V and 0 from J; bases not matched to a gene: 9. Germline V gives CDR1 SGHAT, CDR2 FQNNGV. CDR3 length equals 16 residues. As DNA, the CDR3 is TGTGCCAGCAGCAATCGGGGGGGTCCAAGCTCCTACGAGCAGTACTTC. This gives the protein CASSNRGGPSSYEQYF.

Regarding this clonotype: A read error may produce the germline difference seen at one junction end. This sequence joins TRBV5-1 and TRBJ2-7; the D is unclear. The CDR3 totals 13 residues. Germline values: CDR1 SGHRS, CDR2 YFSETQ. The DNA for the CDR3 is TGCGCCAGCAGCGAAAGTAGCTCCTACGAGCAGGACTTC. The encoded protein is CASSESSSYEQDF. Using reference TRBV5-1 and TRBJ2-7 for the parts outside the CDR3, the full variable domain is KAGVTQTPRYLIKTRGQQVTLSCSPISGHRSVSWYQQTPGQGLQFLFEYFSETQRNKGNFPGRFSGRQFSNSRSEMNVSTLELGDSALYLCASSESSSYEQDFGPGTRLTVT.

This clonotype was recorded at least ten times. V usage is TRBV5-1 and J usage is TRBJ2-7, with 8 positions matching TRBD1. V was clipped by 4 bases and J by 4 bases; unmatched bases: 7. This CDR3 has 14 residues. Germline V CDR1 and CDR2: SGHRS, YFSETQ. CDR3 DNA sequence: TGCGCCAGCAGCCACCAGTGGACAGGGTACGAGCAGTACTTC. This sequence encodes CASSHQWTGYEQYF. The full variable domain, its missing parts supplied by reference TRBV5-1 and TRBJ2-7, is KAGVTQTPRYLIKTRGQQVTLSCSPISGHRSVSWYQQTPGQGLQFLFEYFSETQRNKGNFPGRFSGRQFSNSRSEMNVSTLELGDSALYLCASSHQWTGYEQYFGPGTRLTVT.

This clonotype was found many times. The chain uses TRBV20-1 and TRBJ1-2, with 8 bases that match TRBD1. This CDR3 has 14 amino acids. V shed 2 bases and J 7 bases; nucleotides not matched to a gene: 9. The germline CDR1 and CDR2 sequences are DFQATT and SNEGSKA (reference sequence). The CDR3: CSARSQGARFGYTF. In DNA, the CDR3 is TGCAGTGCTAGAAGTCAGGGGGCGAGGTTTGGCTACACCTTC.

V usage is TRBV12-3 or TRBV12-4 and J usage is TRBJ1-5; D is uncertain. The CDR3 sequence is 14 residues long. Trimming took off 4 bases at V and 2 bases at J, with 9 bases between the two ends. DNA of the CDR3: TGTGCCAGCAGTTCAACAGAGGGCAATCAGCCCCAGCATTTT. This codes for CASSSTEGNQPQHF.